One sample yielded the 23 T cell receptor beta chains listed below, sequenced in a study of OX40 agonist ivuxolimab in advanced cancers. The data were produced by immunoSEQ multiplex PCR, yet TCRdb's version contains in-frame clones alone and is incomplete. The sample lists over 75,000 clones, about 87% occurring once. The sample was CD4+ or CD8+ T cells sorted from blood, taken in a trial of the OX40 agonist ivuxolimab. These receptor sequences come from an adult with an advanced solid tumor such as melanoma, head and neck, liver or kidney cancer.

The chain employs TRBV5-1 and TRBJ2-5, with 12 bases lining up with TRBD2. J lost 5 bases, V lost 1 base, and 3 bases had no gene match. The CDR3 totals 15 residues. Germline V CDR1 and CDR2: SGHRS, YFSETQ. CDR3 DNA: TGCGCCAGCAGCTTGCGACTAGCGGGAGCGGAGACCCAGTACTTC. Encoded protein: CASSLRLAGAETQYF.

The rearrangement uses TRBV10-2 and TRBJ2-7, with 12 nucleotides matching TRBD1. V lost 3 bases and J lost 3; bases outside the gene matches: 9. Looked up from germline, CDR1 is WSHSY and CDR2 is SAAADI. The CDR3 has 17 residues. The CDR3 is CASSENVGTGGRYEQYF. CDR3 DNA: TGCGCCAGCAGTGAAAACGTCGGGACAGGGGGCCGCTACGAGCAGTACTTC.

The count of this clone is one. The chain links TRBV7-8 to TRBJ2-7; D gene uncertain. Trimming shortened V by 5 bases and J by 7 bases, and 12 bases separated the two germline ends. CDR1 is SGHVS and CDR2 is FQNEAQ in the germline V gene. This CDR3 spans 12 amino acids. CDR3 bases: TGTGCCAGCAGCCCCGTAGCTGGGGAGCAGTACGTC. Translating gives CASSPVAGEQYV.

The CDR3 DNA reads TGTGCCAGCAGCAAGGGACTAGCGAACACCGGGGAGCTGTTTTTT. Residues: CASSKGLANTGELFF. The rearrangement uses TRBV9 and TRBJ2-2; 8 nucleotides agree with TRBD2. The trim removed 4 bases at V and 0 bases at J, leaving 2 bases unmatched. The CDR3 runs 15 residues. Germline V gene data show CDR1 as SGDLS and CDR2 as YYNGEE.

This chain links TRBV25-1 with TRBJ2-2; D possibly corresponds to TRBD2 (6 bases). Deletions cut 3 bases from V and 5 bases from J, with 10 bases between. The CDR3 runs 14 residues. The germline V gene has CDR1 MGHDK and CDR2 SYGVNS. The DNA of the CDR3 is TGTGCCAGCAGTGATTCAGGGAGGACCGGGGAGCTGTTTTTT. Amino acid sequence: CASSDSGRTGELFF.

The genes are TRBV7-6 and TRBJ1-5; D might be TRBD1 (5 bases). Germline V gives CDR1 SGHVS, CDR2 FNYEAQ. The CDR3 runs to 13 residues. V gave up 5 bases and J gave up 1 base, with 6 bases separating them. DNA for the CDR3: TGTGCCAGCAGCAGGGACAGCAATCAGCCCCAGCATTTT. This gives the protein CASSRDSNQPQHF.

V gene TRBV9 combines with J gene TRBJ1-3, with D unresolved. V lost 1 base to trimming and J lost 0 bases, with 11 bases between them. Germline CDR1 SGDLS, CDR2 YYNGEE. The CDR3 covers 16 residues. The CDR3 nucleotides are TGTGCCAGCAGCGTATTGACGGGGTTCTCTGGAAACACCATATATTTT. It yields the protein CASSVLTGFSGNTIYF.

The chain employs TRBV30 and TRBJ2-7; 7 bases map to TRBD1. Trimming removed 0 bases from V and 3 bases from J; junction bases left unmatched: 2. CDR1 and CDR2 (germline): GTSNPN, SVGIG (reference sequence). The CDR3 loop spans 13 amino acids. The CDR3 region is CAWSVGQVYEQYF. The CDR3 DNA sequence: TGTGCCTGGAGTGTCGGACAGGTCTACGAGCAGTACTTC. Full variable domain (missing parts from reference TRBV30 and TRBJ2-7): SQTIHQWPATLVQPVGSPLSLECTVEGTSNPNLYWYRQAAGRGLQLLFYSVGIGQISSEVPQNLSASRPQDRQFILSSKKLLLSDSGFYLCAWSVGQVYEQYFGPGTRLTVT.

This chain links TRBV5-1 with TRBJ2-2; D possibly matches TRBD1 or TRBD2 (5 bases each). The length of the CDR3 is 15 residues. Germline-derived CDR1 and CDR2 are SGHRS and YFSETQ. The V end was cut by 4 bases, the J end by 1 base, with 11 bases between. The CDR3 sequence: CASSLRDGNTGELFF. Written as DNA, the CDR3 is TGCGCCAGCAGCCTCCGGGACGGGAACACCGGGGAGCTGTTTTTT.

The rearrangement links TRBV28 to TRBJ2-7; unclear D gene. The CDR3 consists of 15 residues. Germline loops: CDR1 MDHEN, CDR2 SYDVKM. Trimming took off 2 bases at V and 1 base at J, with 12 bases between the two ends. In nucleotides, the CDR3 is TGTGCCAGCAGTTTAGGGCCAGGTGTTTCCTACGAGCAGTACTTC. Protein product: CASSLGPGVSYEQYF.

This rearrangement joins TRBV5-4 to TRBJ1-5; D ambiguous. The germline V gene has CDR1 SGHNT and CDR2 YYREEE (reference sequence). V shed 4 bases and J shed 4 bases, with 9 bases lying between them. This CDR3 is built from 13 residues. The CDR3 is CASSMDGNQPQHF. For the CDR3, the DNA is TGTGCCAGCAGCATGGACGGGAATCAGCCCCAGCATTTT.

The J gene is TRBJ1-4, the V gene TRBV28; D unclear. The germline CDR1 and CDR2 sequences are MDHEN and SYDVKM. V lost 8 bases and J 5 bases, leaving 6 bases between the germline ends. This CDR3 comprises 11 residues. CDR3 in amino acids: CASFANEKLFF. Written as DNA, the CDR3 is TGTGCCAGCTTTGCGAATGAAAAACTGTTTTTT.

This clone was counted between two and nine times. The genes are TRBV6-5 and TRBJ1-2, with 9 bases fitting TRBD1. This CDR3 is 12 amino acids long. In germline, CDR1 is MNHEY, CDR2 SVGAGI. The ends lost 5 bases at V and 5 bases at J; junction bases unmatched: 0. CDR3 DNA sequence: TGTGCCAGCAGTGGACAGGGGTATGGCTACACCTTC. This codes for CASSGQGYGYTF.

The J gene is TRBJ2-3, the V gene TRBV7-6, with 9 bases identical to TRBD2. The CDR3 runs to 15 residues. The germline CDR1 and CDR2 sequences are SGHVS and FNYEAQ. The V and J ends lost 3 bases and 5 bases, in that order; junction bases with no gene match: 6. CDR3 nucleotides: TGTGCCAGCAGCTTTTCTAGCGGGATCAAAGATACGCAGTATTTT. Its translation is CASSFSSGIKDTQYF.

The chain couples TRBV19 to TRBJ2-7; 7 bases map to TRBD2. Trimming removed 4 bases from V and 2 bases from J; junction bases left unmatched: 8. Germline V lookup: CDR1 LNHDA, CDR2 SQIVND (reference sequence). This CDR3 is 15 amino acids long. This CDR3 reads CASSTRSSGTYEQYF. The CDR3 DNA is TGTGCCAGTAGTACGAGATCTAGCGGAACCTACGAGCAGTACTTC.

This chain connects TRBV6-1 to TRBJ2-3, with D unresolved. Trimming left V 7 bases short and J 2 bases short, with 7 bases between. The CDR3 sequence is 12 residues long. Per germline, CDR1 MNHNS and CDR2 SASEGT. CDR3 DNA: TGTGCCAGCACGGATCCCACAGATACGCAGTATTTT. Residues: CASTDPTDTQYF.

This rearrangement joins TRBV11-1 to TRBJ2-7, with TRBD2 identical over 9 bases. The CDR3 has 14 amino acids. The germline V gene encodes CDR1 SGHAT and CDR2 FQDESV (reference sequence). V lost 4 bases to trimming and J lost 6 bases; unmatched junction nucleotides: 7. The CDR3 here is CASSSGLAMGEQYF. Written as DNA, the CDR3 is TGTGCCAGCAGCTCCGGACTAGCGATGGGCGAGCAGTACTTC.

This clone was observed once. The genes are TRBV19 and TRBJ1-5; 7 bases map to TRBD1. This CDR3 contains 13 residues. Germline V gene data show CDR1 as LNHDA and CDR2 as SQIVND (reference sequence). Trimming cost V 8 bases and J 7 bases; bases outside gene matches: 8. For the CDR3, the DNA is TGTGCCAGTGGACAGGCGGTAAGGCAGCCCCAGCATTTT. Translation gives CASGQAVRQPQHF.

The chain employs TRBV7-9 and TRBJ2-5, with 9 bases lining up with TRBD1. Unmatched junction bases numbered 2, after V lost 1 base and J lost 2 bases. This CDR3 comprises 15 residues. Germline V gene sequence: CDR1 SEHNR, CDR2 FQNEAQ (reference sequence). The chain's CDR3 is CASSLDRGRQETQYF. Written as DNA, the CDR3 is TGTGCCAGCAGCTTAGACAGGGGGCGTCAAGAGACCCAGTACTTC.

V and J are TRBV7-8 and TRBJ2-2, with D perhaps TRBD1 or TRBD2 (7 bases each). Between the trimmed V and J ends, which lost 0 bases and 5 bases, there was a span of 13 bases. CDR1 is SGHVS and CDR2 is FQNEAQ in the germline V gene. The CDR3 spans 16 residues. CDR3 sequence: CASSLATQGGTGELFF. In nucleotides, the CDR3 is TGTGCCAGCAGCTTAGCGACGCAGGGGGGGACCGGGGAGCTGTTTTTT.

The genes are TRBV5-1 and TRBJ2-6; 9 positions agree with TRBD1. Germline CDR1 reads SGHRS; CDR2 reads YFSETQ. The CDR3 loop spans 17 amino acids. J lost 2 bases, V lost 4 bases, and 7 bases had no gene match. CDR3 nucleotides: TGCGCCAGCAGCGGGGGACAGGGCCAACCTGGGGCCAACGTCCTGACTTTC. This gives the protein CASSGGQGQPGANVLTF.

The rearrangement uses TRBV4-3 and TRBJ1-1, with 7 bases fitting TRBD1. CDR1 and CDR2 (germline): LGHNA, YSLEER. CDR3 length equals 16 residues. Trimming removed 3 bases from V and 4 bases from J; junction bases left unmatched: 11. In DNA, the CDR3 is TGCGCCAGCAGCCAGGGAGAGACAGGGCGAAGCACTGAAGCTTTCTTT. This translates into CASSQGETGRSTEAFF.

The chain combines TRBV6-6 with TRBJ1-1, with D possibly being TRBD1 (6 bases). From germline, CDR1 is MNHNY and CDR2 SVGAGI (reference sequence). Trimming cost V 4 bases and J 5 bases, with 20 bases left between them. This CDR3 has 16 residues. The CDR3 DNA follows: TGTGCCAGCAGTTGGGGACAAGGTCTCGGTGATACTGAAGCTTTCTTT. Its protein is CASSWGQGLGDTEAFF.